This T cell receptor (beta chain) was recorded in a study of T cells after yellow fever vaccination (dated by TCRdb to the late 2010s). Looking at the study overall: Libraries from fractions with low cell numbers were prepared with the SMART-Seq v4 Ultra Low Input RNA kit. To follow T-cell clones before and after both primary and booster YFV17D yellow fever vaccination, bulk TCR alpha and beta repertoires underwent longitudinal sequencing. Two healthy male donors, one aged 18 to 30 and one aged 30 to 40 years, were included in the cohort. Blood was drawn at multiple timepoints before and after primary and secondary immunization, with bulk PBMC replicates and cell subsets isolated.

What the research found in general, with its limitations: Because abundant contaminating clonotypes from the bulk population could be contained in FACS-sorted repertoires, computational filtering was required. Because only a couple of donors were included in the study, the extent to which the findings can be generalized is limited. After the booster, most of the clones that had expanded following primary vaccination were detected again (roughly 97% of CD4 and 85% to 90% of CD8), which suggests that memory was broadly maintained. A small share of clonotypes was detected in both CD4 and CD8 compartments, with the overlap likely arising from convergent recombination. The secondary T-cell response was weaker than the primary response but faster, peaking on day 5 instead of day 15.

The treatment or condition label corresponds to: live attenuated yellow fever vaccine strain. A standard Ficoll-Paque protocol was used to isolate PBMCs from peripheral blood. Dynabeads CD4 and CD8 positive selection kits were used to isolate the CD4 and CD8 T-cell fractions. TriZol was used to extract RNA from bulk PBMCs, from CD4 and CD8 fractions, and from dextramer-positive and dextramer-negative fractions. To note about this clonotype: Its antigen remains undetermined. No base-level quality is on record; no much larger clone is a single base apart.

Looking up the germline V gene yields CDR1 SGHRS and CDR2 YFSETQ. The germline ends are 7 bases apart after V is trimmed by 0 bases and J by 0 bases. The CDR3 numbers 15 residues from cysteine through phenylalanine. The CDR3 DNA has 45 bases and is translated from base 1. The instrument given in TCRdb is Illumina NovaSeq 6000. TCR cDNA was synthesized by 5'RACE template switching, which introduced a universal primer site and unique molecular identifiers. Priming of cDNA synthesis was performed from both the TCR alpha and TCR beta constant segments. Library amplification involved two PCR steps, and the second step added sample barcodes and sequencing adapters. Sequencing of libraries was done on Illumina HiSeq 2500 (2x100 bp) or NovaSeq (2x150 bp). Under the source paper's analysis protocol: MIGEC was used to demultiplex reads and collapse the reads into UMI consensus sequences, and MiXCR was used for V(D)J alignment. Clonotypes responding to the vaccine were identified with edgeR on replicate PBMC samples, with the criteria of FDR below 0.01 and a log2 fold change above 5 up to day 15. CD4 or CD8 identity was assigned to each bulk clonotype according to whether the clonotype was present at higher abundance in the sequenced CD4 repertoire or the sequenced CD8 repertoire. TCRdb reworked the public reads: Q25 trimming with fastp, MiXCR clone assembly, productive beta chains retained. Rows merge per CDR3 protein into single entries with the most common DNA and genes. TCRdb's processing, not the study's, gives the V and J calls here. The table for this sample lists fewer than 400,000 distinct CDR3 sequences; about 10% of them were counted only once. 2.5% to 4% of the sample belongs to the ten largest clones.

This sample comprised CD4+ T cells sorted from PBMCs, obtained 45 days after the yellow fever booster vaccination. The rearrangement joined TRBV5-1 to TRBJ1-5; a tentative D match to TRBD1 spans 5 bases. The sequence came from a man between 18 and 35 years old who received the YFV17D yellow fever vaccine. The CDR3 corresponds to CASSLGQYSNQPQHF. The nucleotides are TGCGCCAGCAGCTTGGGACAGTATAGCAATCAGCCCCAGCATTTT.